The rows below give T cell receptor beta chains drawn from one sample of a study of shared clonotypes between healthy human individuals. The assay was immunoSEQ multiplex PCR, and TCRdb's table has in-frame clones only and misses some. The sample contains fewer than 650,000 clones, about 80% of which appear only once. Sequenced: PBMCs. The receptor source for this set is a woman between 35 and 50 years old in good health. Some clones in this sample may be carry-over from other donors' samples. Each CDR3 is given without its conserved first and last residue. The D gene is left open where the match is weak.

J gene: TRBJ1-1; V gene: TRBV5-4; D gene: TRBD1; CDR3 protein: ASSQDRGLGTEAF
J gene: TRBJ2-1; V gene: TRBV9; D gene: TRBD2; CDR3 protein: ASSAATSGKRDEQF
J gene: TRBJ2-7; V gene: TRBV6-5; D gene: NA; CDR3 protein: ASSSPGAGVVQQY
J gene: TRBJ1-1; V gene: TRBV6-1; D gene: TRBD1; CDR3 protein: ASSFFPQGHTEAF
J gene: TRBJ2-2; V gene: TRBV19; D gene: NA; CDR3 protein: ASRRDRGTGELF
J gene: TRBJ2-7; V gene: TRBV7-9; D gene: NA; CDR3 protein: ASSLATGRSYEQY
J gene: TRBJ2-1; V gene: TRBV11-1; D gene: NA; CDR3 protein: ASSLAPHSNEQF
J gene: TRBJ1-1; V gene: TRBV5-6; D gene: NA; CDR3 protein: ASSFGLTEAF
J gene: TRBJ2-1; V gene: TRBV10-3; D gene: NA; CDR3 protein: AISESNPLSYNEQF
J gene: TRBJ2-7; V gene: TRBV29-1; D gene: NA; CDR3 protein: SVLAPYEQY
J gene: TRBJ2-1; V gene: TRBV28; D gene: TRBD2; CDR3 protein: ASSLAAAGENNEQF
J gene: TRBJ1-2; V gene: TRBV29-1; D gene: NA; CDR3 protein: SVGDSAYGYT
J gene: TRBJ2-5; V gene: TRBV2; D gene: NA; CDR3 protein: ASGRLPQETQY
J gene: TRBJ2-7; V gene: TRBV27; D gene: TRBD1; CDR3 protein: ASSSGQGHEQY
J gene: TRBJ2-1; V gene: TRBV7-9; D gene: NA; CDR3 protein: ASSHPLVVGGEQF
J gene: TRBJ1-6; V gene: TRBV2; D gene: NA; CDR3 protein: ASERSYNSPLH
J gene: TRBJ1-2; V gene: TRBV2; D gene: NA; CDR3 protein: ASSEAIGYGCT
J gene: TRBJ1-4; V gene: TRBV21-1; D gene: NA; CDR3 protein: ASSKAGDRVGNEKLF
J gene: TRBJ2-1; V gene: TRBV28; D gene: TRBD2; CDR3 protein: ASSLLSSGMEVNEQF
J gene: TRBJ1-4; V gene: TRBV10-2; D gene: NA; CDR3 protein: ASRGAGAEEKLF
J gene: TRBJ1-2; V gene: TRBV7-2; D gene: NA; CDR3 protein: ASSLVTGRANYGYT
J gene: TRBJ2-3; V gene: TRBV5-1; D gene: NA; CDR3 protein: ASSPLRGDSDTQY
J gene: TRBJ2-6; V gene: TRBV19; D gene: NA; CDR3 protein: ASTQGGANVLT
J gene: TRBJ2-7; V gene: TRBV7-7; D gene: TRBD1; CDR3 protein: ASSPGQGLYEQY
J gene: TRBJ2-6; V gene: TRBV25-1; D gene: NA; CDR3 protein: ASSEIGTHLSGANVLT
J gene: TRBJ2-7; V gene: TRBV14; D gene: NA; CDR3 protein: ASSTTHGSYERY
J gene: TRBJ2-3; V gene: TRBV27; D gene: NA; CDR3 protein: ASSLGSGAQDTQY
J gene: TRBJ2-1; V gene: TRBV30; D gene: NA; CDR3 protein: AWSSGLSSYNEQF
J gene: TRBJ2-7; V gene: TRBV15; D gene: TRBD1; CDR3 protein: ATSRDRDRGGEQY
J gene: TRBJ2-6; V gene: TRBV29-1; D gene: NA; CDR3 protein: SVALSASGANVLT
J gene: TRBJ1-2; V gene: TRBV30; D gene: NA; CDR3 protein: DWSANRTYGYT
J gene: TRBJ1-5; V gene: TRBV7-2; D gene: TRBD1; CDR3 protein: ASSPDRGNQPQH
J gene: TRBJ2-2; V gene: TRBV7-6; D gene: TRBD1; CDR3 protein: ASSHTRQGTGELF
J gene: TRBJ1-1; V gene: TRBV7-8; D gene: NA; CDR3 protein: ASSLADSLPPEAF
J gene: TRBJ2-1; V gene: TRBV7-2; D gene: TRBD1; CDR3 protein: ASSLDRGPYNEQF
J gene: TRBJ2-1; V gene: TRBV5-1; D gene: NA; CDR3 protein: ASSLARNEQF
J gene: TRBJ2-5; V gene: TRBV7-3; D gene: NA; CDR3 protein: ASSLDGRPQETQY
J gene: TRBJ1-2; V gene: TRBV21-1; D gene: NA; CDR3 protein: ASSKGHYT
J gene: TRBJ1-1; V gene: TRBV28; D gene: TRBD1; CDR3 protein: ASSSPVRGRLRDTEAF
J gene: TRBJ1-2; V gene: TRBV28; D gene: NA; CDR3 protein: ASTQPGSWGT
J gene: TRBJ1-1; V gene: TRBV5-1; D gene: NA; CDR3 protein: ASSRQGRNTEAF
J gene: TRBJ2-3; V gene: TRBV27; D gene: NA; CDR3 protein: ASSPLPPGERLTDTQY
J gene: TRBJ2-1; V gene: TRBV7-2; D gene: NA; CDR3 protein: ASSLVSTLGNNEQF
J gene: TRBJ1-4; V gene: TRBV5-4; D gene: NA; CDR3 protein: ASSLMAANEKLF
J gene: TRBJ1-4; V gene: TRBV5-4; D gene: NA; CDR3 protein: ASSFGVRNEKLF
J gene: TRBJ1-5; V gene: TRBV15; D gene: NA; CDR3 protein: ATSREGTLRNQPQH
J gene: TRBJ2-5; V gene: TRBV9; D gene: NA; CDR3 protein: ASSVGRGNEETQY
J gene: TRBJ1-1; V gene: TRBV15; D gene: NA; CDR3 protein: ATSRDQGTEAF
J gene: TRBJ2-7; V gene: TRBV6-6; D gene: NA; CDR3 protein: ASKPSSSSYEQY